The 12 T cell receptor beta chains reported below all come from one sample, sequenced in a study of blood T cell repertoires in COVID-19. The assay was immunoSEQ multiplex PCR, and TCRdb's table has in-frame clones only and misses some. The data contain 300,000 to 350,000 clones, 80% to 90% of them singletons. Sample: PBMCs or T cells enriched from blood (not recorded which). The receptor set was obtained from a woman between 40 and 50 years old with acute COVID-19.

This clone was found a few times. The V call is TRBV5-1, the J call TRBJ2-1, with a tentative D call TRBD1 (5 bases). There are 16 residues in the CDR3. The germline gives CDR1 SGHRS, CDR2 YFSETQ. Trimming shortened V by 2 bases and J by 8 bases, and 20 bases separated the two germline ends. The CDR3 protein is CASSLPSVGPFDEQFF. As DNA, the CDR3 is TGCGCCAGCAGCTTACCTAGTGTGGGGCCCTTCGATGAGCAGTTCTTC.

The rearrangement links TRBV7-9 to TRBJ2-1; unclear D gene. Trimming left V 4 bases short and J 8 bases short, with 9 bases between. The CDR3 is made up of 12 amino acids. Germline CDR1 reads SEHNR; CDR2 reads FQNEAQ (reference sequence). The CDR3 DNA is TGTGCCAGCAGCTCCCTGGCGGATGAGCAGTTCTTC. Residues: CASSSLADEQFF.

This clone was picked up one time. The rearrangement joins TRBV9 to TRBJ1-2; TRBD1 might be the D (5 bases). The V gene lost 4 bases and the J gene lost 8 bases, with 15 bases spanning the gap. The CDR3 totals 13 residues. Germline V gene data show CDR1 as SGDLS and CDR2 as YYNGEE. CDR3 in amino acids: CASSSRGVGGYTF. Written as DNA, the CDR3 is TGTGCCAGCAGCTCCCGGGGGGTTGGCGGCTACACCTTC.

This clone was counted a few times. The chain recombines TRBV7-2 with TRBJ2-1, with a weak D call TRBD2 (7 bases). The CDR3 has 15 residues. Trimming stripped 5 bases from V and 9 bases from J, with 20 bases between. Per germline, CDR1 SGHTA and CDR2 FQGNSA. CDR3 in DNA: TGTGCCAGCAGCCCATTTACTAGCGTAGGGGGTGAGCAGTTCTTC. Its protein product is CASSPFTSVGGEQFF.

V gene TRBV6-2 or TRBV6-3 combines with J gene TRBJ2-4; the match to TRBD1 covers 12 bases. The CDR3 is made up of 20 amino acids. V gave up 0 bases and J gave up 1 base; unmatched junction bases: 10. Germline V gene sequence: CDR1 MNHEY, CDR2 SVGEGT. This CDR3 reads CASSYSVLLGQGAAKNIQYF. The CDR3 nucleotides read TGTGCCAGCAGTTACTCGGTGCTCTTGGGACAGGGGGCTGCCAAAAACATTCAGTACTTC.

V and J are TRBV6-5 and TRBJ2-1, with D uncertain. V gave up 5 bases and J gave up 3 bases, with 11 bases separating them. The CDR3 spans 14 residues. Germline values: CDR1 MNHEY, CDR2 SVGAGI. The CDR3 region is CASSTGRDYNEQFF. The CDR3 DNA is TGTGCCAGCAGTACTGGTAGAGACTACAATGAGCAGTTCTTC.

The CDR3 bases are TGTGCCAGCAGGCTAGCGCGGACAGATACGCAGTATTTT. It yields the protein CASRLARTDTQYF. V gene TRBV12-3 or TRBV12-4 combines with J gene TRBJ2-3; weak D call: TRBD2 (6 bases). The CDR3 has 13 residues. The V gene lost 6 bases and the J gene lost 3 bases, with 10 bases spanning the gap.

The V and J genes are TRBV12-3 or TRBV12-4 and TRBJ2-7, with a tentative D call TRBD1 (6 bases). This CDR3 has 13 amino acids. The V end lost 6 bases, the J end lost 4 bases, and 13 bases lay between the germline ends. Here the CDR3 reads CASSRDTSYEQYF. CDR3 DNA sequence: TGTGCCAGCAGCCGGGACACCTCTTACGAGCAGTACTTC.

The chain combines TRBV12-5 with TRBJ2-1; TRBD1 matches at 7 bases. CDR3 length: 13 amino acids. CDR1 and CDR2 from the germline V gene are LGHNT and FRNRAP. V lost 5 bases, J lost 4 bases, and 2 bases stayed unmatched. The CDR3 DNA follows: TGTGCTAGTGGTCTGGGACAGTACAATGAGCAGTTCTTC. Protein: CASGLGQYNEQFF.

The genes are TRBV4-1 and TRBJ2-2, with 7 bases matching TRBD1. This CDR3 contains 17 residues. J was trimmed by 7 bases and V by 0 bases; bases with no gene match: 11. Germline loops: CDR1 MGHRA, CDR2 YSYEKL. The CDR3 DNA follows: TGCGCCAGCAGCCAAGATGCGTCGGGACAGTTAATCGGGGAGCTGTTTTTT. Its protein is CASSQDASGQLIGELFF.

This clone was counted at least ten times. The chain links TRBV9 to TRBJ2-1; TRBD1 aligns across 10 bases. This CDR3 region has 18 residues. The germline CDR1 and CDR2 sequences are SGDLS and YYNGEE. Unmatched junction bases numbered 10, after V lost 0 bases and J lost 4 bases. CDR3 region: CASSVGQGAGGVYNEQFF. CDR3 DNA sequence: TGTGCCAGCAGCGTAGGACAGGGGGCTGGAGGGGTATACAATGAGCAGTTCTTC.

On this clone itself: One junction end does not reproduce the germline sequence, and a read error may be involved. The J gene is TRBJ1-2, the V gene TRBV20-1; unclear D gene. Germline V gene data show CDR1 as DFQATT and CDR2 as SNEGSKA (reference sequence). The CDR3 sequence is 9 residues long. The CDR3 DNA reads as TGCAGTGCTAGAGACAGTCATGCCTTC. It specifies CSARDSHAF.